This passage covers 13 T cell receptor beta chains from one sample sequenced in a study of T-cell reconstitution after alpha-beta-depleted transplantation in children. Unique molecular identifiers were used to barcode this TCRbeta library. TCRdb re-derived calls from the PCR reads in MiXCR, one entry per CDR3 protein. This sample has about a million distinct CDR3 sequences, with roughly 31% found just once. Sample: PBMCs, mostly from graft donor cells, taken 360 days after TCRalphabeta/CD19-depleted stem cell transplant. The receptors derive from a boy under two years old who had a stem cell transplant for SCID, so the T cells may come from the graft donor.

This chain connects TRBV5-1 to TRBJ2-3; possible D gene TRBD2, 6 bases. V was trimmed by 0 bases and J by 2 bases, leaving 19 bases between them. Per the germline V gene, CDR1 is SGHRS and CDR2 is YFSETQ. The CDR3 covers 18 residues. The CDR3 region has the DNA TGCGCCAGCAGCTTGGATTTACCCTTCGGGACTTACACAGATACGCAGTATTTT. This encodes CASSLDLPFGTYTDTQYF.

The V call is TRBV4-1, the J call TRBJ2-7; 10 positions match TRBD2. In germline, CDR1 is MGHRA, CDR2 YSYEKL. V was clipped by 0 bases and J by 4 bases; unmatched bases: 6. This CDR3 has 16 residues. CDR3 sequence reads: CASSQDLGSGGYEQYF. CDR3 in DNA: TGCGCCAGCAGCCAAGATCTTGGTAGCGGGGGGTACGAGCAGTACTTC.

The chain carries TRBV7-2 and TRBJ2-7; no firm D call. Germline V gives CDR1 SGHTA, CDR2 FQGNSA. The CDR3 loop spans 12 amino acids. Trimming took off 11 bases at V and 3 bases at J, with 14 bases between the two ends. CDR3 in amino acids: CARARFNYEQYF. For the CDR3, the DNA is TGTGCCCGGGCTCGGTTTAACTACGAGCAGTACTTC.

The CDR3 loop is CSALEISGPRRKPQHF. CDR3 in DNA: TGCAGTGCTCTAGAGATATCGGGACCCCGGAGGAAGCCCCAGCATTTT. V gene TRBV20-1 combines with J gene TRBJ1-5; possible D gene TRBD1, 5 bases. V lost 5 bases and J lost 8, with 25 bases in between. The germline gives CDR1 DFQATT, CDR2 SNEGSKA (reference sequence). The CDR3 totals 16 residues.

This clonotype was detected once. The rearrangement joins TRBV4-3 to TRBJ2-2, with D possibly being TRBD1 or TRBD2 (6 bases each). Trimming stripped 0 bases from V and 3 bases from J, with 14 bases between. Germline CDR1 LGHNA, CDR2 YSLEER. The CDR3 contains 17 residues. The CDR3 DNA is TGCGCCAGCAGCCAAGAATTTGGGGGGCTAGACACCGGGGAGCTGTTTTTT. It codes for CASSQEFGGLDTGELFF.

The chain employs TRBV20-1 and TRBJ2-2; a weak D match, TRBD2 (6 bases). The V gene's germline CDR1 is DFQATT and CDR2 SNEGSKA (reference sequence). The CDR3 consists of 16 residues. V was cut by 6 bases and J by 1 base, with 18 bases left in between. CDR3 sequence reads: CSARGIGKENTGELFF. The CDR3 nucleotides read TGCAGTGCACGGGGGATAGGAAAGGAGAACACCGGGGAGCTGTTTTTT.

Worth noting for this clonotype: The junction shows a germline mismatch at one end, possibly a read error. The rearrangement joins TRBV5-8 to TRBJ1-3; TRBD1 matches 7 bases. CDR3 size: 14 residues. Germline CDR1 SGHTS, CDR2 YDEGEE. The CDR3 protein is CATSEGAKGNTIYF. Here the CDR3 DNA reads TGTGCCACCAGCGAGGGGGCGAAGGGAAACACCATATATTTT.

The rearrangement joins TRBV6-7 to TRBJ1-4; D not certain. TRBV6-7 is sorted into the ORF group, with uncertain function. The CDR3 consists of 13 residues. Deletions cut 2 bases from V and 7 bases from J, with 8 bases between. The CDR3 is CASSYALCEKLFF. CDR3 DNA: TGTGCCAGCAGTTACGCCTTATGTGAAAAACTGTTTTTT.

Of note for this clonotype: Relative to the germline gene, one junction end is altered; a read error may explain this. This chain connects TRBV2 to TRBJ2-7; tentative D call: TRBD2 (5 bases). From germline, CDR1 is SNHLY and CDR2 FYNNEI. This CDR3 has 10 residues. CDR3 region: CASRGPGVGF. For the CDR3, the DNA is TGTGCCAGCAGGGGCCCCGGGGTTGGCTTC.

CDR3 protein: CASSLRSGGYEQFF. CDR3 nucleotides: TGTGCCAGCAGCTTACGGTCAGGGGGCTATGAGCAGTTCTTC. The V call is TRBV7-2, the J call TRBJ2-1; 8 bases fit TRBD1. This CDR3 is 14 amino acids long. Germline V gene lookup returns CDR1 SGHTA and CDR2 FQGNSA. J was trimmed by 8 bases and V by 2 bases; bases with no gene match: 5.

The DNA for the CDR3 is TGTGCCAGCACCCCGTGGGGGACAGGGGAGTCTTTTACCTACGAGCAGTACTTC. Translating gives CASTPWGTGESFTYEQYF. The rearrangement joins TRBV11-2 to TRBJ2-7; 10 bases map to TRBD1. This CDR3 comprises 18 residues. V shed 7 bases, J shed 2 bases, and the junction held 17 bases outside the gene matches. Germline-derived CDR1 and CDR2 are SGHAT and FQNNGV.

The chain combines TRBV4-2 with TRBJ2-7; D is uncertain. The V end lost 0 bases, the J end lost 5 bases, and 8 bases lay between the germline ends. The length of the CDR3 is 13 residues. Germline V CDR1 and CDR2: LGHNA, YNFKEQ. CDR3 in amino acids: CASSQDMVNEQYF. CDR3 DNA: TGTGCCAGCAGCCAAGATATGGTAAACGAGCAGTACTTC.

This clonotype was counted a few times. The genes are TRBV6-2 or TRBV6-3 and TRBJ2-1; 7 bases are shared with TRBD1. Losses at the gene ends were 7 bases for V and 0 bases for J; bases not matched to a gene: 3. Looked up from germline, CDR1 is MNHEY and CDR2 is SVGEGT. This CDR3 has 14 amino acids. Written as DNA, the CDR3 is TGTGCCAGCACCCGACAGGGCTCCTACAATGAGCAGTTCTTC. This codes for CASTRQGSYNEQFF.